This TCR beta chain was profiled in a study of human CD8 memory T cell subsets. Study-wide results and limits: Stem-like memory and precursor exhausted T cells, unlike effector memory cells, were similarly highly diverse. Only one chain type (the T cell receptor beta chain) was sequenced in this study.

Production of TCR beta libraries used UMI-labeled 5' RACE as the method. From its re-call of the 5' RACE reads, TCRdb lists each CDR3 protein once, without DNA. Its table lists around 3,400 distinct CDR3 sequences. This clonotype is classed as large by frequency. Its antigen is undetermined. The sequence was collected from a human donor in good health. Sequencing was carried out using CD8+ effector memory T cells (TEM) sorted from PBMCs. The subset was: effector memory CD8 T cells, CCR7- CD45RO+ CD95+.

This chain's CDR3 is CSARGAQDTGELFF. V gene TRBV20-1 combines with J gene TRBJ2-2; TCRdb picks TRBD1, but there is no DNA to check that call. Germline-derived CDR1 and CDR2 are DFQATT and SNEGSKA (reference sequence). The CDR3 sequence is 14 residues long.